The entry that follows covers one TCR beta chain sequence. Its antigen remains unidentified. No clone much larger than this one lies a single base away; base qualities are absent. Sequencing used a 454 GS FLX Titanium. A previously published linear amplification protocol was used to construct TCR libraries from about 500 ng of total RNA. The sequencing itself ran on the Roche/454 Genome Sequencer using Titanium chemistry. On the study's bioinformatics: A total of around 80,000 rearranged TCR alpha transcripts were sequenced from 5 of the healthy donors. Unique TCR clonotypes were defined by the CDR3 junction under IMGT nomenclature, and duplicate transcripts were removed. In R 2.13.0, logistic regression modeled CD4 versus CD8 status on V and J genes, adjusting for donor effects, with Bonferroni correction for multiple testing. Using fastp at Q25 and MiXCR, TCRdb reprocessed the public reads and kept productive beta chains. When rows share a CDR3 protein, they turn into one entry using the most common DNA and genes. TCRdb, rather than the study authors, made the V and J calls. Present in this sample are approximately 180,000 distinct CDR3 sequences, 74% of which were seen just once. Together, the top ten hold 2% to 2.5% of the sample.

The junction shows trimming of 5 bases on V and 4 bases on J, plus 18 bases between the germline ends. The germline V gene provides CDR1 SGHAT and CDR2 FQNNGV. Measured from the cysteine to the phenylalanine, the CDR3 is 16 residues long. Just the 48-base CDR3 DNA is kept, in frame starting at base 1. The record originates from a study of healthy donors' naive CD4 and CD8 T cells (dated by TCRdb to between 2015 and 2017). In the study overall: Donors were selected to cover three age groups (20-25, 40-50 and 60-70 years, roughly six each), with a mean age of approximately 44, and half of the donors were female. Donors were HLA-typed by sequencing at HLA-A, -B, -C, -DRB1, -DQB1 and -DPB1 using the SBTexcellerator protocol, an ABI3130xl analyzer and SBTengine software. For TCR alpha, a new primer set was designed to cover all functional IMGT alpha gene variants, and all other steps followed the beta-chain workflow. The peripheral blood mononuclear cells came from some 18 individuals who were healthy and unrelated. The study sequenced rearranged TCR alpha and beta chains from naive CD4+ and CD8+ T cells to test how TCR variation relates to lineage commitment.

The study at large found these results: Because alpha and beta chains were sequenced in bulk and could not be paired, combined chain effects were not evaluated. In both chains, CD4+ lineage was linked to a positively charged CDR3, whereas CD8+ lineage was linked to a negatively charged CDR3. Naive CD4+ and CD8+ cells reportedly showed biased usage of most V and J gene segments, and this bias was consistent across donors and independent of HLA genotype. Taken together, V genes, J genes and CDR3 charge appeared to account for approximately 13% of the variance in CD4/CD8 propensity, mostly acting in an additive way. Possible repertoire bias from homeostatic proliferation of naive T cells was not directly addressed.

Cells with a CD4+CD8-CD45RO-CD45RA+ profile were isolated by FACS and defined as naive CD4+ T cells, and those with a CD8+CD4-CD45RA+CD27bright profile were defined as naive CD8+ T cells. The antibodies used for sorting targeted CD4 (RPA-T4), CD8 (SK1), CD27 (O323), CD45RA (HI100) and CD45RO (UCHL1). Specimen: naive CD4+ and CD8+ T cells sorted from blood, pooled from several donors. The cell subset or site label, as the study defines it: FACS-sorted naive CD4+ (CD45RO-CD45RA+) and naive CD8+ (CD45RA+CD27bright) T cells. The sequence joins TRBV11-2 to TRBJ1-3; the D segment could be TRBD1, given 5 matching bases. This TCR was recovered from a pool of human donors in good health; the sample pools cells from several healthy donors. The CDR3 corresponds to CASSQSPGSKGNTIYF. At the DNA level, the sequence is TGTGCCAGCAGCCAGAGTCCAGGGTCGAAGGGAAACACCATATATTTT.